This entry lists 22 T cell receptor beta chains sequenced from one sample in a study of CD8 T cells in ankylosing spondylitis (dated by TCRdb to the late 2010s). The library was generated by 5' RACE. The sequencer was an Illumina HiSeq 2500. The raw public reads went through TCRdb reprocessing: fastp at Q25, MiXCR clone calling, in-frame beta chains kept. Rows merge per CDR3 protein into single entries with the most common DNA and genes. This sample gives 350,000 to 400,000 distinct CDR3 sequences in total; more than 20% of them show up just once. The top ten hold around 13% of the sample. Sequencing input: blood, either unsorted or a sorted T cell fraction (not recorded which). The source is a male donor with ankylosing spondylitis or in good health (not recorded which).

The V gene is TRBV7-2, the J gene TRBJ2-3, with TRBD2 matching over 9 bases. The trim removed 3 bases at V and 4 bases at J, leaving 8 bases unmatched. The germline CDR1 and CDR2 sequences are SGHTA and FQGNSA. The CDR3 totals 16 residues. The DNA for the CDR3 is TGTGCCAGCAGCTTTCTTGCGGGGGGGAGCCCAGATACGCAGTATTTT. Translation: CASSFLAGGSPDTQYF.

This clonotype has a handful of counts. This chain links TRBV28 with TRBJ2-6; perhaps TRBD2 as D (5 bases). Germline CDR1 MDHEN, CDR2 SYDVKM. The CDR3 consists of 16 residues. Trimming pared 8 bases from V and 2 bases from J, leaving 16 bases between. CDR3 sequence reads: CASSGISPPGANVLTF. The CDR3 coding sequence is TGTGCCAGCTCCGGGATTAGTCCCCCTGGGGCCAACGTCCTGACTTTC.

The CDR3 is CASSHPPGLGGDTQYF. The CDR3 nucleotides are TGTGCCAGCAGTCACCCCCCAGGACTAGGGGGCGATACGCAGTATTTT. V and J are TRBV2 and TRBJ2-3; D is possibly TRBD1 or TRBD2 (7 bases each). V was cut by 5 bases and J by 6 bases, with 21 bases left in between. The CDR3 has 16 amino acids. Per germline, CDR1 SNHLY and CDR2 FYNNEI.

The CDR3 DNA reads as TGCGCCAGCAGCTTAGGAGACTTTTCGGCCAAAAACATTCAGTACTTC. Its translation: CASSLGDFSAKNIQYF. This chain joins TRBV5-1 and TRBJ2-4; D remains unclear. Trimming cost V 2 bases and J 1 base, with 13 bases left between them. Germline assignment: CDR1 SGHRS and CDR2 YFSETQ. This CDR3 contains 16 residues.

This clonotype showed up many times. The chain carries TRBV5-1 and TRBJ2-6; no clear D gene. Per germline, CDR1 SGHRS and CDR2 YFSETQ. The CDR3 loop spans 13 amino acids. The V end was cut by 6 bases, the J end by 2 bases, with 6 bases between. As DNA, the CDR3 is TGCGCCAGCACCGCTGCTGGGGCCAACGTCCTGACTTTC. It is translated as CASTAAGANVLTF.

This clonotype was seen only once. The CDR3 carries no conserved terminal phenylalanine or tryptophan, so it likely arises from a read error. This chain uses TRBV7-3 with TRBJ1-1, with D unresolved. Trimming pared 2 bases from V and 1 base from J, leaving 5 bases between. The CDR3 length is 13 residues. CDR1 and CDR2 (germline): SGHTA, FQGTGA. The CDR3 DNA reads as TGTGCCAGCAGCTTATTTACGAACACTGAAGCTTTCCTT. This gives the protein CASSLFTNTEAFL.

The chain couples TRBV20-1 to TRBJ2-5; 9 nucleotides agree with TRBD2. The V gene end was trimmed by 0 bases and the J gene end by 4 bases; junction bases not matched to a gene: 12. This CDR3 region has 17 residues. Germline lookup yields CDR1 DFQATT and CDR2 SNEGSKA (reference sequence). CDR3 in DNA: TGCAGTGCTAGAGATCTCTGGCGGGGGGGAAGAACAGAGACCCAGTACTTC. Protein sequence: CSARDLWRGGRTETQYF.

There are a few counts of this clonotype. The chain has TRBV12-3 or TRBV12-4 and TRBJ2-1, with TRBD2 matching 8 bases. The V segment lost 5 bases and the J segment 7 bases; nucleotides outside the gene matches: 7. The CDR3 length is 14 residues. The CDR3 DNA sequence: TGTGCCAGCAGTCCCGGGGGGGCCGGTAATGAGCAGTTCTTC. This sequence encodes CASSPGGAGNEQFF.

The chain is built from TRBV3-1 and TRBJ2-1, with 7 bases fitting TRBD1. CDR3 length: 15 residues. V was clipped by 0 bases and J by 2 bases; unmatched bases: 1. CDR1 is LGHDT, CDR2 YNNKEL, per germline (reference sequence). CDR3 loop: CASSQEDRAYNEQFF. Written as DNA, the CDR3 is TGTGCCAGCAGCCAAGAAGACAGGGCCTACAATGAGCAGTTCTTC.

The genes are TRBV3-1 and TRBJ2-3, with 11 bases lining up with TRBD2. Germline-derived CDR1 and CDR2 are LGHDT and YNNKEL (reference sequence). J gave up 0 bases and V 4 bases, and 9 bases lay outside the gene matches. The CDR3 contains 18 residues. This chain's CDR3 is CASSPSLAGGDSTDTQYF. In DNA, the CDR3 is TGTGCCAGCAGCCCATCCCTAGCGGGGGGCGATAGCACAGATACGCAGTATTTT.

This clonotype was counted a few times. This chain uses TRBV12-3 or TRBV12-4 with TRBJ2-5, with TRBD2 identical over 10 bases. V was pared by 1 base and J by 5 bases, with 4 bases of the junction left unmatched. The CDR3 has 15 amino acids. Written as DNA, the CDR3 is TGTGCCAGCAGTTTAGTAGCGGGGGGACGGGAGACCCAGTACTTC. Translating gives CASSLVAGGRETQYF.

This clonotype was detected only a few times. This chain's CDR3 is CASSLPGEQYEQFF. DNA of the CDR3: TGTGCCAGCAGTTTGCCCGGGGAGCAATATGAGCAGTTCTTC. The chain combines TRBV12-3 or TRBV12-4 with TRBJ2-1; a possible D gene is TRBD2 (5 bases). Trimming left V 3 bases short and J 8 bases short, with 14 bases between. There are 14 residues in the CDR3.

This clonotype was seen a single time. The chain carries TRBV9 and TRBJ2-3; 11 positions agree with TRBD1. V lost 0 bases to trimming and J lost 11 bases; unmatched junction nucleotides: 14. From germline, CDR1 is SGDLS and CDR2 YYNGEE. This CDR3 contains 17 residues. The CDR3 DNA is TGTGCCAGCAGCGTAGCTTCTGGAGGACAGGGGGCTTTTGGGCAGTATTTT. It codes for CASSVASGGQGAFGQYF. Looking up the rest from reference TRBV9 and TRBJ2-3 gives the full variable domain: DSGVTQTPKHLITATGQRVTLRCSPRSGDLSVYWYQQSLDQGLQFLIQYYNGEERAKGNILERFSAQQFPDLHSELNLSSLELGDSALYFCASSVASGGQGAFGQYFGPGTRLTVL.

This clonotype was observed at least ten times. CDR3 nucleotides: TGTGCCAGCAGTTTGTGGGGAGGTACTGAAGCTTTCTTT. It translates to CASSLWGGTEAFF. The gene calls are TRBV12-3 or TRBV12-4 and TRBJ1-1; D unresolved. This CDR3 spans 13 amino acids. The V and J ends lost 3 bases and 5 bases respectively, with 10 bases between them.

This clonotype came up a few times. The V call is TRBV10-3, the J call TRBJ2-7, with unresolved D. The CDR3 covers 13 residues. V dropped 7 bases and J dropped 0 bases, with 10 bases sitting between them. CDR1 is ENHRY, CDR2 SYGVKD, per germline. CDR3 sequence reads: CAITGELSYEQYF. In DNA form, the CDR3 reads TGTGCCATCACTGGTGAACTCTCCTACGAGCAGTACTTC.

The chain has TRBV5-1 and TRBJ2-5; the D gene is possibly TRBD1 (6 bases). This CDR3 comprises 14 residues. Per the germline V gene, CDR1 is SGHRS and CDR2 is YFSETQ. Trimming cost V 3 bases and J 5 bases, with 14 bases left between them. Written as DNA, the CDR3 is TGCGCCAGCAGCTGGGGACACTCGGTGGAGACCCAGTACTTC. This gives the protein CASSWGHSVETQYF.

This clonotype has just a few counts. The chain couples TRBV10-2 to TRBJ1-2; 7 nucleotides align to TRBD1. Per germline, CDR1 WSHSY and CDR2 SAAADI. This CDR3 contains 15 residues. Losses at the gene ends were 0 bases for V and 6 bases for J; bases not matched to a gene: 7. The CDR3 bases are TGCGCCAGCAGTGAGTCGAGACAGGGTTGGGATGGCTACACCTTC. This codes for CASSESRQGWDGYTF.

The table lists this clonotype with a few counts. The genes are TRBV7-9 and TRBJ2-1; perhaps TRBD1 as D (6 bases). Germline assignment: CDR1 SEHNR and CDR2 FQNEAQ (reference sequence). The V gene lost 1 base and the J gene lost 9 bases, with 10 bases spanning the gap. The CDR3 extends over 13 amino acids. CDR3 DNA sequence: TGTGCCAGCAGCTTAGGACAGGCAGGTGAGCAGTTCTTC. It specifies CASSLGQAGEQFF.

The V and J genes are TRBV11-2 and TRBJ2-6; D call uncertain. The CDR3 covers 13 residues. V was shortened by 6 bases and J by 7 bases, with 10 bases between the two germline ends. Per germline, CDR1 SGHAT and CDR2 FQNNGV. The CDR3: CASRGPLANVLTF. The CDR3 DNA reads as TGTGCCAGCAGAGGACCGTTAGCCAACGTCCTGACTTTC.

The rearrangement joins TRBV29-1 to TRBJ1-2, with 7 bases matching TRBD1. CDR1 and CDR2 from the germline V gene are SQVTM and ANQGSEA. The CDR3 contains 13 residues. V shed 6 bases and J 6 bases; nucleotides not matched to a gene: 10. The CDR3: CSVVPQGPHGYTF. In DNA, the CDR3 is TGCAGCGTCGTACCACAGGGGCCGCATGGCTACACCTTC.

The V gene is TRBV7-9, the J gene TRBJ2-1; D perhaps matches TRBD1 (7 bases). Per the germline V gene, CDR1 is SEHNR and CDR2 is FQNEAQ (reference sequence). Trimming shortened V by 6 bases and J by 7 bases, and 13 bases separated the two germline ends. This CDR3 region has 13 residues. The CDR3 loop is CASRRQGGNEQFF. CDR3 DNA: TGTGCCAGCAGAAGACAGGGAGGAAATGAGCAGTTCTTC.

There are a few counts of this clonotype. As DNA, the CDR3 is TGCAGCGTCCGGGCGCCGGAGACCCAGTACTTC. This translates into CSVRAPETQYF. The J gene is TRBJ2-5, the V gene TRBV29-1; D is ambiguous. The length of the CDR3 is 11 residues. Germline CDR1 reads SQVTM; CDR2 reads ANQGSEA. Trimming stripped 6 bases from V and 5 bases from J, with 10 bases between.